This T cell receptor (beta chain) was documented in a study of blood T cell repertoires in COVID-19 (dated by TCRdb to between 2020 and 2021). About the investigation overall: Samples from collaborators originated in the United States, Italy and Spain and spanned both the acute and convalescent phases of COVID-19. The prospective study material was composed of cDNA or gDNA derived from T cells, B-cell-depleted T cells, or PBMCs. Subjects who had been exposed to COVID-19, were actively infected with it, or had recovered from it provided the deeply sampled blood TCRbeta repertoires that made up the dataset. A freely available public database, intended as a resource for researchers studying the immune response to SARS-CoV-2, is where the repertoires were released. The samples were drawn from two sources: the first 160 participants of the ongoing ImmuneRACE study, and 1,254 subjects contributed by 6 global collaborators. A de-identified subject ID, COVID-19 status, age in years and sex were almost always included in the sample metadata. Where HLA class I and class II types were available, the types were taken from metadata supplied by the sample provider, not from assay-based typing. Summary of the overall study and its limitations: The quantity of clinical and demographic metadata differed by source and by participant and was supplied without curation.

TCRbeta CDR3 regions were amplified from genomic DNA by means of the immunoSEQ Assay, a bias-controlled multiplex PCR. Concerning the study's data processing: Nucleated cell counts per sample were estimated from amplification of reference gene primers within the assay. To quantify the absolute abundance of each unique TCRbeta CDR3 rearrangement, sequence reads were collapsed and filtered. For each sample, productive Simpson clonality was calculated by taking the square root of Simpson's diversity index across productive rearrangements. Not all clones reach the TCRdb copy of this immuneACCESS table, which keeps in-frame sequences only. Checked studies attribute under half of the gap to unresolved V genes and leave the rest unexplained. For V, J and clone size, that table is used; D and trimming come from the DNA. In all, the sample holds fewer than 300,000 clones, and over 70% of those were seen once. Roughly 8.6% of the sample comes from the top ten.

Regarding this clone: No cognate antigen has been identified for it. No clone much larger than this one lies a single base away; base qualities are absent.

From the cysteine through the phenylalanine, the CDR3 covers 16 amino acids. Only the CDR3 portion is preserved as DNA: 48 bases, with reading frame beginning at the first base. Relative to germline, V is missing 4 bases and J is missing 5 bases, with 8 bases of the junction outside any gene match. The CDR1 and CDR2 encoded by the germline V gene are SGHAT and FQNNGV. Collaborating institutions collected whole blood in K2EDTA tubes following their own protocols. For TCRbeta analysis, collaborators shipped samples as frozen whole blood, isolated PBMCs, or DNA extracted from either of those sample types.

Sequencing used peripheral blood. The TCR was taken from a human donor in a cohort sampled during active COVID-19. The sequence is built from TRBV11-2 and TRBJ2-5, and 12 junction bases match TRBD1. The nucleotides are TGTGCCAGCAGCTCTGGGGACAGGGGGCGAGGGGAGACCCAGTACTTC. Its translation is CASSSGDRGRGETQYF. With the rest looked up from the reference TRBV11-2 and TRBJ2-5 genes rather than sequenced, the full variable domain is EAGVAQSPRYKIIEKRQSVAFWCNPISGHATLYWYQQILGQGPKLLIQFQNNGVVDDSQLPKDRFSAERLKGVDSTLKIQPAKLEDSAVYLCASSSGDRGRGETQYFGPGTRLLVL.